One and the same sample provided the 10 T cell receptor beta chains below, sequenced in a study of control samples from healthy donors and cancer patients. The method was immunoSEQ multiplex PCR; TCRdb's version includes in-frame clones alone and lacks a portion of them. The sample contains 150,000 or so clones, around 90% of which appear only once. The source material was blood. These receptors came from a man aged 25-40 years in good health.

The rearrangement uses TRBV9 and TRBJ2-6; D may be TRBD1 or TRBD2 (6 bases each). The germline V gene has CDR1 SGDLS and CDR2 YYNGEE. V was cut by 7 bases and J by 2 bases, with 16 bases left in between. The CDR3 loop spans 16 amino acids. The CDR3 DNA is TGTGCCAGCTCCGTCGGGGGCAGGACTGGGGCCAACGTCCTGACTTTC. Its translation: CASSVGGRTGANVLTF.

The V and J genes are TRBV12-3 or TRBV12-4 and TRBJ2-7; D not certain. This CDR3 contains 13 residues. V was clipped by 6 bases and J by 3 bases, with 12 bases between them. CDR3 nucleotide sequence: TGTGCCAGCAGCCGCCTGGCGTACTACGAGCAGTACTTC. This translates into CASSRLAYYEQYF.

This chain uses TRBV20-1 with TRBJ2-7; D remains ambiguous. The CDR3 totals 9 residues. Trimming pared 6 bases from V and 3 bases from J, leaving 3 bases between. Germline V gene data show CDR1 as DFQATT and CDR2 as SNEGSKA (reference sequence). In nucleotides, the CDR3 is TGCAGTGCGGGCTACGAGCAGTACTTC. This sequence encodes CSAGYEQYF.

The gene calls are TRBV28 and TRBJ2-5, with TRBD1 matching over 12 bases. From germline, CDR1 is MDHEN and CDR2 SYDVKM. This CDR3 region has 15 residues. With V trimmed by 5 bases and J by 4 bases, 5 bases remained unmatched. The CDR3 spells CASSAGTGGRETQYF. CDR3 nucleotide sequence: TGTGCCAGCAGTGCCGGGACAGGGGGCCGAGAGACCCAGTACTTC.

This clone showed up just once. This chain uses TRBV27 with TRBJ2-5; D is ambiguous. This CDR3 spans 14 amino acids. Trimming cost V 6 bases and J 5 bases, with 16 bases left between them. Germline CDR1 reads MNHEY; CDR2 reads SMNVEV (reference sequence). As DNA, the CDR3 is TGTGCCAGCAGCCTTGTTCATTCCGATGAGACCCAGTACTTC. Translated, it gives CASSLVHSDETQYF.

J is TRBJ1-4 and V is TRBV7-8, with TRBD1 identical over 9 bases. This CDR3 has 17 amino acids. Germline trimming cut 2 bases from V and 7 bases from J; bases unmatched to any gene: 11. CDR1 is SGHVS and CDR2 is FQNEAQ in the germline V gene. Written as DNA, the CDR3 is TGTGCCAGCAGCTTAAGACAGGGGGTAACCGCGGGTGAAAAACTGTTTTTT. Residues: CASSLRQGVTAGEKLFF.

The chain is built from TRBV11-3 and TRBJ2-3; the match to TRBD2 covers 10 bases. This CDR3 is built from 19 residues. Germline CDR1 reads SGHNT; CDR2 reads YENEEA. V was clipped by 1 base and J by 6 bases; unmatched bases: 16. The DNA of the CDR3 is TGTGCCAGCAGCTTAGTTTTCCGGTCTAGCGGGGGCTCAGAGGATACGCAGTATTTT. As protein: CASSLVFRSSGGSEDTQYF. Drawing the rest from reference TRBV11-3 and TRBJ2-3, the complete variable domain is EAGVVQSPRYKIIEKKQPVAFWCNPISGHNTLYWYLQNLGQGPELLIRYENEEAVDDSQLPKDRFSAERLKGVDSTLKIQPAELGDSAVYLCASSLVFRSSGGSEDTQYFGPGTRLTVL.

The V and J genes are TRBV14 and TRBJ2-3; a possible D gene is TRBD1 (6 bases). CDR1 and CDR2 (germline): SGHDN, FVKESK. The CDR3 contains 16 residues. Trimming pared 2 bases from V and 3 bases from J, leaving 15 bases between. This chain's CDR3 is CASSQSLYRATDTQYF. CDR3 in DNA: TGTGCCAGCAGCCAAAGTTTGTACAGGGCTACAGATACGCAGTATTTT.

The chain is built from TRBV14 and TRBJ2-5, with unresolved D. Germline loops: CDR1 SGHDN, CDR2 FVKESK. Trimming took 2 bases from V and 5 from J, leaving 9 bases between them. The CDR3 runs to 13 residues. The CDR3, as DNA: TGTGCCAGCAGCCAATGGTCAGCCGAGACCCAGTACTTC. Protein product: CASSQWSAETQYF.

V gene TRBV24-1 combines with J gene TRBJ1-3, with D perhaps matching TRBD1 (5 bases). Per germline, CDR1 KGHDR and CDR2 SFDVKD. Trimming took off 0 bases at V and 2 bases at J, with 10 bases between the two ends. The CDR3 contains 16 residues. CDR3 region: CATSDLRGNPGNTIYF. The CDR3 coding sequence is TGTGCCACCAGTGATTTGAGGGGTAATCCTGGAAACACCATATATTTT.